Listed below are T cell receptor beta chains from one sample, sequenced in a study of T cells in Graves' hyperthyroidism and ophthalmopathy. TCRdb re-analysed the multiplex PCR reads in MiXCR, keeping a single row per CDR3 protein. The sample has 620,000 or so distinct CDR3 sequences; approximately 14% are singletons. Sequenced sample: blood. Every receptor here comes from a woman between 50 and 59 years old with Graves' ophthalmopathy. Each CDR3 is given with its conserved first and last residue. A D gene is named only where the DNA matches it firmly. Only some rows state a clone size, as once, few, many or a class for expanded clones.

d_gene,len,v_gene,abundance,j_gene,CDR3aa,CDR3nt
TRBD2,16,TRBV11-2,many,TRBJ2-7,CASSLDLSSGIYEQYF,TGTGCCAGCAGCTTAGATCTTTCTAGCGGGATTTACGAGCAGTACTTC
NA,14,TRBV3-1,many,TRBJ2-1,CASSQDLVYNEQFF,TGTGCCAGCAGCCAAGATCTCGTGTACAATGAGCAGTTCTTC
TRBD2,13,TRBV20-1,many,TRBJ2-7,CSGERGSVGEQYF,TGCAGTGGAGAGCGCGGGAGCGTGGGAGAGCAGTACTTC
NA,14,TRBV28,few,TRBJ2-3,CASSQSSILDTQYF,TGTGCCAGCAGCCAGTCAAGTATTTTGGATACGCAGTATTTT
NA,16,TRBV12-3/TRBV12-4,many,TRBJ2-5,CASSPGRAAGQETQYF,TGTGCCAGCAGTCCTGGCCGGGCCGCAGGACAAGAGACCCAGTACTTC
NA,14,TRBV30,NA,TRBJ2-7,CAWSPILTGYEQYF,TGTGCCTGGAGTCCAATTTTGACAGGCTACGAGCAGTACTTC
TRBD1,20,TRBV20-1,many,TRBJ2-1,CSARGGQGALQSYAYNEQFF,TGCAGTGCTAGAGGGGGACAGGGAGCTTTACAGTCCTACGCGTACAATGAGCAGTTCTTC
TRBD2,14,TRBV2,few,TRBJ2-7,CATRNSGTTYEQYF,TGTGCCACGAGGAATAGCGGGACAACCTACGAGCAGTACTTC
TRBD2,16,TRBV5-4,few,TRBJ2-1,CASSFGGRGSYNEQFF,TGTGCCAGCAGCTTCGGCGGGAGGGGATCCTACAATGAGCAGTTCTTC
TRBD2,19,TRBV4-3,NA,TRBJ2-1,CASSRSGVVAGISYNEQFF,TGCGCCAGCAGCCGAAGCGGCGTCGTAGCGGGGATATCCTACAATGAGCAGTTCTTC
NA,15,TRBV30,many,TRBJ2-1,CACNSQRMGNNEQFF,TGTGCCTGTAACTCTCAGCGGATGGGAAACAATGAGCAGTTCTTC
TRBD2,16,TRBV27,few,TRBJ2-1,CASSPRGREAYNEQFF,TGTGCCAGCAGTCCCCGCGGGAGGGAAGCCTACAATGAGCAGTTCTTC
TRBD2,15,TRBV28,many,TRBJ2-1,CASSGLAGGSNEQFF,TGTGCCAGCAGCGGCCTAGCGGGAGGGTCGAATGAGCAGTTCTTC
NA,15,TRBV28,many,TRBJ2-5,CASSLGIPNQETQYF,TGTGCCAGCAGTTTGGGCATTCCCAACCAAGAGACCCAGTACTTC
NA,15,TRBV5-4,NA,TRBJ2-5,CASSLERGLQETQYF,TGTGCCAGCAGCTTGGAGAGGGGTCTCCAAGAGACCCAGTACTTC
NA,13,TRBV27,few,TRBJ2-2,CATRTVYTGELFF,TGTGCCACAAGGACAGTTTACACCGGGGAGCTGTTTTTT
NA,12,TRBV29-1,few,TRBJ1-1,CSVGRGDTTSFF,TGCAGCGTTGGTCGCGGGGACACCACCTCTTTCTTT
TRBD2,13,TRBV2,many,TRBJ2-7,CAGGTSGEREQYF,TGTGCCGGGGGGACTAGCGGGGAGCGAGAGCAGTACTTC
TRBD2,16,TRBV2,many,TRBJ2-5,CASSEVVAGARETQYF,TGTGCCAGCAGTGAAGTGGTAGCGGGAGCCCGGGAGACCCAGTACTTC
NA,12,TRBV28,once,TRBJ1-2,CASSYPINGYTF,TGTGCCAGCAGCTACCCAATAAATGGCTACACCTTC
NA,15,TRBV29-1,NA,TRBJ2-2,CSVRRENSVSGELFF,TGCAGCGTTAGGAGGGAGAATTCGGTATCCGGGGAGCTGTTTTTT
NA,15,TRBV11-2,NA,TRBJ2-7,CASSILGVSAYEQYF,TGTGCCAGCAGCATTCTGGGGGTGAGTGCCTACGAGCAGTACTTC
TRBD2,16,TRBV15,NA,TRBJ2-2,CATSRSGRAYTGELFF,TGTGCCACCAGCAGAAGCGGGAGGGCCTACACCGGGGAGCTGTTTTTT
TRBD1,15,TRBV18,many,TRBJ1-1,CASSPGDSPLGRAFF,TGTGCCAGCTCACCAGGGGACAGCCCTTTGGGGCGAGCTTTCTTT
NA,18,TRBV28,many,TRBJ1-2,CASSPLDSGLSAAYGYTF,TGTGCCAGCAGTCCCCTCGATTCGGGACTAAGTGCTGCCTATGGCTACACCTTC
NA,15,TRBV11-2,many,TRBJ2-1,CASSLGVGGLLEQFF,TGTGCCAGCAGCTTAGGAGTGGGAGGTCTGCTTGAGCAGTTCTTC
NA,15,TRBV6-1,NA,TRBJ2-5,CASSAGGASTETQYF,TGTGCCAGCAGTGCCGGAGGGGCTTCTACAGAGACCCAGTACTTC
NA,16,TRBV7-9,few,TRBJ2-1,CANSPRDTSSYNEQFF,TGTGCCAACAGCCCTAGGGACACCAGCTCCTACAATGAGCAGTTCTTC
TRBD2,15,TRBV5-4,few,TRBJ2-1,CASSRTSGIKNEQFF,TGTGCCAGCAGCCGGACTAGCGGGATAAAGAATGAGCAGTTCTTC
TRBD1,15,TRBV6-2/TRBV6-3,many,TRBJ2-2,CASIRTGTGAGELFF,TGTGCCAGCATTCGAACCGGGACAGGGGCCGGGGAGCTGTTTTTT
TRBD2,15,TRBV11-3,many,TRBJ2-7,CASSQGLDPSYEQYF,TGTGCCAGCAGCCAAGGACTAGATCCCTCCTACGAGCAGTACTTC
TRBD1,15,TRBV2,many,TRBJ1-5,CASKGGQGRRQPQHF,TGTGCCAGCAAGGGCGGACAGGGACGTCGGCAGCCCCAGCATTTT
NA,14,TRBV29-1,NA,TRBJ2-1,CSVGLRESYNEQFF,TGCAGCGTTGGTCTGCGGGAATCCTACAATGAGCAGTTCTTC
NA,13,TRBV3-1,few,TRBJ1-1,CASSMGGSTEAFF,TGTGCCAGCAGCATGGGTGGAAGCACTGAAGCTTTCTTT
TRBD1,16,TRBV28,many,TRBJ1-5,CASIHPGQGRNQPQHF,TGTGCCAGCATTCATCCGGGACAGGGGCGCAATCAGCCCCAGCATTTT
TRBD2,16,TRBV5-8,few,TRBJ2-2,CASRHGTSGTNGELFF,TGTGCCAGCAGACATGGGACTAGCGGGACTAACGGGGAGCTGTTTTTT
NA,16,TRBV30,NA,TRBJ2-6,CAWSVEAGSGANVLTF,TGTGCCTGGAGTGTAGAAGCAGGCTCTGGGGCCAACGTCCTGACTTTC
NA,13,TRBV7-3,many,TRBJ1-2,CASSPGGHYGYTF,TGTGCCAGCAGCCCCGGGGGGCACTATGGCTACACCTTC
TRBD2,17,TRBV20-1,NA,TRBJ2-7,CSADSTMGLAGGYEQYF,TGCAGTGCAGACTCCACCATGGGACTAGCGGGAGGCTACGAGCAGTACTTC
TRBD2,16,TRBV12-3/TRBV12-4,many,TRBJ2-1,CASSLLAGGTWNEQFF,TGTGCCAGCAGTTTATTAGCGGGAGGGACTTGGAATGAGCAGTTCTTC
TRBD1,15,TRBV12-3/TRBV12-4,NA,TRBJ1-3,CASSSGQGFGNTIYF,TGTGCCAGCAGTTCCGGACAGGGTTTCGGAAACACCATATATTTT
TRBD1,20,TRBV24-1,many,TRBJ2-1,CATSTKGTGAQLAAFNEQFF,TGTGCCACCAGTACCAAAGGGACAGGGGCACAACTAGCGGCTTTCAATGAGCAGTTCTTC
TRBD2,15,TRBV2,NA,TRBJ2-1,CASRDSGRANNEQFF,TGTGCCAGCAGGGATAGCGGGAGGGCCAACAATGAGCAGTTCTTC
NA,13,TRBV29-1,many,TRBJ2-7,CSVASVPPYEQYF,TGCAGCGTTGCCTCGGTCCCTCCCTACGAGCAGTACTTC
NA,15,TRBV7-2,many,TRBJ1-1,CASSVRVWTNTEAFF,TGTGCCAGCAGCGTCAGGGTTTGGACGAACACTGAAGCTTTCTTT
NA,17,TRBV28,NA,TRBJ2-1,CASWGASGGRNFNEQFF,TGTGCCAGCTGGGGGGCTAGCGGCGGCCGGAATTTCAATGAGCAGTTCTTC
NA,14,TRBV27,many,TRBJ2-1,CASSPRLVTEEQFF,TGTGCCAGCAGTCCCCGACTAGTAACGGAGGAGCAGTTCTTC
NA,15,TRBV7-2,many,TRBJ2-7,CASSLFSSGSYEQYF,TGTGCCAGCAGCTTATTTTCCAGCGGCTCCTACGAGCAGTACTTC
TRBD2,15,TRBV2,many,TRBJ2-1,CASPLAGEAYNEQFF,TGTGCCAGCCCCCTAGCGGGAGAGGCCTACAATGAGCAGTTCTTC
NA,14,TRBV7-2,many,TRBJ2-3,CASKQGFRTDTQYF,TGTGCCAGCAAACAGGGCTTTAGGACAGATACGCAGTATTTT
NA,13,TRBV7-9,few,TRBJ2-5,CASTRRVQETQYF,TGTGCCAGCACCAGACGGGTACAAGAGACCCAGTACTTC
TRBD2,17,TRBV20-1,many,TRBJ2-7,CSARGGLAGRYLREQYF,TGCAGTGCTAGAGGAGGACTAGCGGGAAGATATCTACGGGAGCAGTACTTC
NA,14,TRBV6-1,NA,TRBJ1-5,CASSIDNSNQPQHF,TGTGCCAGCAGTATTGACAATAGCAATCAGCCCCAGCATTTT
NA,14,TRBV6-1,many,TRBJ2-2,CASSMAENTGELFF,TGTGCCAGCAGTATGGCGGAGAACACCGGGGAGCTGTTTTTT
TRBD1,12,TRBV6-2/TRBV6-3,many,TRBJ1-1,CASSRTGLEAFF,TGTGCCAGCAGTCGGACAGGGCTCGAAGCTTTCTTT
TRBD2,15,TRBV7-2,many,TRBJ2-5,CASKVRESIRETQYF,TGTGCCAGCAAAGTGCGGGAGAGCATTCGGGAGACCCAGTACTTC
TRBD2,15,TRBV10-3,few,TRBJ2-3,CAINGIAGGRDTQYF,TGTGCCATCAATGGGATAGCGGGCGGGAGAGATACGCAGTATTTT
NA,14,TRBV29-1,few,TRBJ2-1,CSVHTWTMSNEQFF,TGCAGCGTCCACACTTGGACTATGTCGAATGAGCAGTTCTTC
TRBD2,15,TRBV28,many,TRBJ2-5,CASRALAGVGETQYF,TGTGCCAGCAGAGCACTAGCGGGAGTTGGGGAGACCCAGTACTTC